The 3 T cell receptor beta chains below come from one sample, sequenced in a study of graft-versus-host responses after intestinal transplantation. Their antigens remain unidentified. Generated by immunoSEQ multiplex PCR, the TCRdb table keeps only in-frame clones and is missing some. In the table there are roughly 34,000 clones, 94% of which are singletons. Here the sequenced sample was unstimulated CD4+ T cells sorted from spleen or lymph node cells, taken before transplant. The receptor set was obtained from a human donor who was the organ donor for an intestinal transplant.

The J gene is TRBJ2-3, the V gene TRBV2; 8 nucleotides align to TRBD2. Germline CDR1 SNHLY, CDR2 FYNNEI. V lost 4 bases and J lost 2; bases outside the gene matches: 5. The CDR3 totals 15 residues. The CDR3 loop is CASSVGGGSTDTQYF. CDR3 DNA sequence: TGTGCCAGCAGTGTAGGCGGGGGGTCCACAGATACGCAGTATTTT.

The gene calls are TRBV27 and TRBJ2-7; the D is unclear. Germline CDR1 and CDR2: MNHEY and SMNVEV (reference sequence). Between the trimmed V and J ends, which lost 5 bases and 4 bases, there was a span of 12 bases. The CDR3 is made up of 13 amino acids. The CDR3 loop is CASSNSPFYEQYF. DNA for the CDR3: TGTGCCAGCAGTAACAGTCCATTTTACGAGCAGTACTTC.

The CDR3, as DNA: TGCGCCAGCACCCCCTCCACGAACGGCTATGGCTACACCTTC. Translation gives CASTPSTNGYGYTF. V and J are TRBV5-1 and TRBJ1-2; no clear D gene. The germline V gene encodes CDR1 SGHRS and CDR2 YFSETQ. The CDR3 runs to 14 residues. The V end lost 6 bases, the J end lost 4 bases, and 16 bases lay between the germline ends. Filled out from reference TRBV5-1 and TRBJ1-2, the complete variable domain reads KAGVTQTPRYLIKTRGQQVTLSCSPISGHRSVSWYQQTPGQGLQFLFEYFSETQRNKGNFPGRFSGRQFSNSRSEMNVSTLELGDSALYLCASTPSTNGYGYTFGSGTRLTVV.